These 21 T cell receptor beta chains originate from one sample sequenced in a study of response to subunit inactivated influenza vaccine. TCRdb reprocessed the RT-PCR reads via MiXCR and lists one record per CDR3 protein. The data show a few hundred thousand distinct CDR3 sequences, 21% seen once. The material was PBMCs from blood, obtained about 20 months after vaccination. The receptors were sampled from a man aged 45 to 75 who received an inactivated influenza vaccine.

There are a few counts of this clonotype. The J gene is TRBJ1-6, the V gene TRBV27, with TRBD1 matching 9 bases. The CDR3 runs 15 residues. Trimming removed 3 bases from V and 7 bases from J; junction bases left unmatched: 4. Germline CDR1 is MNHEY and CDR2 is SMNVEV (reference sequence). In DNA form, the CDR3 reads TGTGCCAGCAGTTTGGGGGGACAGGGCAATTCACCCCTCCACTTT. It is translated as CASSLGGQGNSPLHF.

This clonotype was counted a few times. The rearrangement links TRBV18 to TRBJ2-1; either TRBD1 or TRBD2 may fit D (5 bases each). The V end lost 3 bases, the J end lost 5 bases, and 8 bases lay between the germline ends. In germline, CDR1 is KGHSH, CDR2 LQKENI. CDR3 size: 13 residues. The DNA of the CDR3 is TGTGCCAGCTCACCGGGGCGGGACAATGAGCAGTTCTTC. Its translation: CASSPGRDNEQFF.

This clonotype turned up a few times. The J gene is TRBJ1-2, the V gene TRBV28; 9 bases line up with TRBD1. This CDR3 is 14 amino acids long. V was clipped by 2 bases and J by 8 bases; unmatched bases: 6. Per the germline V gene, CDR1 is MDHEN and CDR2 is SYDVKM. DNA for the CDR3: TGTGCCAGCAGTTTAACGGGACAGGGAATGGGCTACACCTTC. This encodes CASSLTGQGMGYTF.

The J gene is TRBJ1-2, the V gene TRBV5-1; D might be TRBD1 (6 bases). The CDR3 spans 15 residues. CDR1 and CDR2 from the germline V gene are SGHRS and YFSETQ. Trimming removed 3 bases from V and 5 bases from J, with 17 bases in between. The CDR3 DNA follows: TGCGCCAGCAGCTCCGATTGGGGGCTTAGTTATGGCTACACCTTC. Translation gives CASSSDWGLSYGYTF.

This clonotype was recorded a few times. CDR3 sequence (DNA): TGCAGCGTTTTTACGGGACCCTACAACACTGAAGCTTTCTTT. Protein: CSVFTGPYNTEAFF. The chain couples TRBV29-1 to TRBJ1-1, with D perhaps TRBD1 (5 bases). Germline V gene sequence: CDR1 SQVTM, CDR2 ANQGSEA. The CDR3 runs to 14 residues. The ends were cut back, 5 bases at V and 2 bases at J, with 15 bases in the middle.

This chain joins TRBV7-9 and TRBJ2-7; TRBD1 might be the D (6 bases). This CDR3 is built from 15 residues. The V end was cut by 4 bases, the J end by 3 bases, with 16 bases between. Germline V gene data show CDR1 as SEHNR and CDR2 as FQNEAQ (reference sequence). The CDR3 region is CASSYGTWADYEQYF. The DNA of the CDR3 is TGTGCCAGCAGCTACGGGACATGGGCTGACTACGAGCAGTACTTC.

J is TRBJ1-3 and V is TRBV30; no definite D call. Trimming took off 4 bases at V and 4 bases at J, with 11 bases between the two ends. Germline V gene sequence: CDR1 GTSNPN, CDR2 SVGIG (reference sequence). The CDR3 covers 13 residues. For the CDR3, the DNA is TGTGCCTGGACCCCTGGGCCGGGAAACACCATATATTTT. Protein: CAWTPGPGNTIYF.

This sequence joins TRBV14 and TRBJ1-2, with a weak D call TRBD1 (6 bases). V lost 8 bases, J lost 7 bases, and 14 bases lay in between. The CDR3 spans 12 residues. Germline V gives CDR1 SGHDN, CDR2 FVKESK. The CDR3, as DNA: TGTGCCAGCGGATGGGGGCTGAGTGGCTACACCTTC. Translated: CASGWGLSGYTF.

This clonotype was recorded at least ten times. Here the CDR3 DNA reads TGTGCCAGCAGGAAACAGGGGTCTGCTTCACCCCTCCACTTT. Translated, it gives CASRKQGSASPLHF. The chain uses TRBV6-1 and TRBJ1-6; 7 bases match TRBD1. The V gene's germline CDR1 is MNHNS and CDR2 SASEGT. Trimming at V came to 6 bases and at J to 9 bases, leaving 8 bases not matched to a gene. The CDR3 loop spans 14 amino acids.

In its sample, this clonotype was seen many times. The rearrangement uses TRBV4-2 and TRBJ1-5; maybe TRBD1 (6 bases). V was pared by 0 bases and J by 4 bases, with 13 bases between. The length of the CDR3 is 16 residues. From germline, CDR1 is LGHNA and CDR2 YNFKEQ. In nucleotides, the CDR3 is TGTGCCAGCAGCCAAGATTCTGGACAGTTGAATCAGCCCCAGCATTTT. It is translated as CASSQDSGQLNQPQHF.

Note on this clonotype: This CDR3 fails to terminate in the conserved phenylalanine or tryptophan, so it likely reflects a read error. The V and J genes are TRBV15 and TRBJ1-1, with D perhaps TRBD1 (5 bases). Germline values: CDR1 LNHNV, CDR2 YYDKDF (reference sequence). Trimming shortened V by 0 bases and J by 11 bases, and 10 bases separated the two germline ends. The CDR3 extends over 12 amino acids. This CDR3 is CATSRDGDGAFL. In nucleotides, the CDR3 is TGTGCCACCAGCAGAGACGGGGACGGGGCTTTCCTT.

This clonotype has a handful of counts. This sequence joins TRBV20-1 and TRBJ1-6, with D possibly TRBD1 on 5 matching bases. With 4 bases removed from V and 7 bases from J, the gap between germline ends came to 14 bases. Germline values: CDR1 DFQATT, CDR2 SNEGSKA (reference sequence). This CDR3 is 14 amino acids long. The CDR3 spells CSATPGTENSPLHF. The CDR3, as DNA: TGCAGTGCTACCCCCGGGACGGAAAATTCACCCCTCCACTTT.

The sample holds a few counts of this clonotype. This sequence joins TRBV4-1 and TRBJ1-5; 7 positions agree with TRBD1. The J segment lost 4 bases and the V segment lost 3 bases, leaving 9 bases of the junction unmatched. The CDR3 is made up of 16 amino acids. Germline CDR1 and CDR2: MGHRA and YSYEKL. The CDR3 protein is CASSQTGTVGNQPQHF. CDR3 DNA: TGCGCCAGCAGCCAGACCGGGACAGTGGGGAATCAGCCCCAGCATTTT.

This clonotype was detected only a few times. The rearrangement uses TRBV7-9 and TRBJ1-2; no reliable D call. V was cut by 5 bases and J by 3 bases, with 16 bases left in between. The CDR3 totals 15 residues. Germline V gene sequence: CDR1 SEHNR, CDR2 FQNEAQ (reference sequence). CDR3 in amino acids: CASSPKRGGDYGYTF. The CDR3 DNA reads TGTGCCAGCAGCCCGAAGCGAGGAGGAGACTATGGCTACACCTTC.

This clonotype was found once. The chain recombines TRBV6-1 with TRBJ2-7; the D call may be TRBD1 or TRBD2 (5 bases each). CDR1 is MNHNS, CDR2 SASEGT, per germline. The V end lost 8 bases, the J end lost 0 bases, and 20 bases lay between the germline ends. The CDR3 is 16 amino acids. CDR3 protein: CASRGPEGRSSYEQYF. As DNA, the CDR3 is TGTGCCAGCCGCGGCCCTGAGGGGCGAAGCTCCTACGAGCAGTACTTC.

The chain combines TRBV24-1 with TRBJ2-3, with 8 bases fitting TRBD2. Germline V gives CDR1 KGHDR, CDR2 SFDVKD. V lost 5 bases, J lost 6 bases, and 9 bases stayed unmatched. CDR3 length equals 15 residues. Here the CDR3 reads CATSGAGEISDTQYF. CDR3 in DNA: TGTGCCACCAGTGGAGCGGGAGAGATAAGCGATACGCAGTATTTT.

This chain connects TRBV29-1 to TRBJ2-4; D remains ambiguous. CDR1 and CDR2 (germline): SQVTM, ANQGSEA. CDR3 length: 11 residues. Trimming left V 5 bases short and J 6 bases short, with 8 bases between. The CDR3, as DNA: TGCAGCGTTCGGCTCGCAAACATTCAGTACTTC. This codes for CSVRLANIQYF.

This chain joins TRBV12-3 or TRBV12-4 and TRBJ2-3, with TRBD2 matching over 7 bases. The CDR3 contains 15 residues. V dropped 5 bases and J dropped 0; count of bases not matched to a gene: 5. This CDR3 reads CASSRGTTSTDTQYF. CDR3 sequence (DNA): TGTGCCAGCAGTCGAGGGACTACCAGCACAGATACGCAGTATTTT.

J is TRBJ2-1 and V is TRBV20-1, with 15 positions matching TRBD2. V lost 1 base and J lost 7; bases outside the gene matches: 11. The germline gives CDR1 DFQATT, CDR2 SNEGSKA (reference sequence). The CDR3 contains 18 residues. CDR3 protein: CSARAVLGLAGGQNEQFF. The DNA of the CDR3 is TGCAGTGCTAGAGCTGTGTTAGGACTAGCGGGGGGGCAGAATGAGCAGTTCTTC.

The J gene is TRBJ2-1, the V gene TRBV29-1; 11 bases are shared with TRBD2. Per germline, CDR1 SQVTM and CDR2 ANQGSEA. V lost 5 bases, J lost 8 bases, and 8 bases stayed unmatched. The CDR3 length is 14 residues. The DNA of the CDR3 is TGCAGCGTTAATAGCGGGGGGGCCGTATATGAGCAGTTCTTC. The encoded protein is CSVNSGGAVYEQFF.

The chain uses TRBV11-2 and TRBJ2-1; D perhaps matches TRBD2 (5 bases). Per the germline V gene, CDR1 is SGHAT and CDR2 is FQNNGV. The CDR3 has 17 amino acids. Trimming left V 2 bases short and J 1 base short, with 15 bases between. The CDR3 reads CASSLYLAKQSYNEQFF. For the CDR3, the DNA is TGTGCCAGCAGCTTATATCTAGCCAAGCAGTCCTACAATGAGCAGTTCTTC.